One and the same sample provided the 22 T cell receptor beta chains below, sequenced in a study of vaccination effects on CD4 cells after COVID-19. Antigen-specific CD4+ T cell clonotypes were called by their expansion after viral peptide-pool culture in ViraFEST. Investigators separated out CD4+ T cells once approximately 11 days of culture had passed. It was two doses of either the BNT162b2 or mRNA-1273 vaccine that participants received. Antigens for these TCRs are unknown. The assay was immunoSEQ multiplex PCR, and TCRdb's table has in-frame clones only and misses some. Of around 65,000 clones listed, 55% to 85% are singletons. The specimen was CD4+ T cells from PBMCs cultured with HCoV-229E spike peptides, collected after COVID-19 vaccination. The source is a human donor who received a COVID-19 vaccine.

This clone was seen just once. The V gene is TRBV30, the J gene TRBJ1-5; 7 nucleotides agree with TRBD1. The CDR3 is made up of 13 amino acids. Germline V lookup: CDR1 GTSNPN, CDR2 SVGIG (reference sequence). The ends lost 2 bases at V and 5 bases at J; junction bases unmatched: 3. The CDR3 is CAWSRQGDQPQHF. The CDR3 DNA reads as TGTGCCTGGAGTAGGCAGGGGGATCAGCCCCAGCATTTT.

The rearrangement joins TRBV19 to TRBJ1-3; D gene unclear. V was shortened by 7 bases and J by 1 base, with 17 bases between the two germline ends. Per germline, CDR1 LNHDA and CDR2 SQIVND (reference sequence). The length of the CDR3 is 16 residues. CDR3 protein: CASTPSQAASGNTIYF. Written as DNA, the CDR3 is TGTGCCAGTACCCCGAGCCAAGCAGCATCTGGAAACACCATATATTTT.

J is TRBJ2-7 and V is TRBV28; no clear D. CDR1 and CDR2 (germline): MDHEN, SYDVKM. V lost 5 bases, J lost 4 bases, and 6 bases lay in between. This CDR3 has 11 amino acids. CDR3: CASSHAYEQYV. The CDR3 bases are TGTGCCAGCAGTCACGCTTACGAGCAGTACGTC.

The genes are TRBV19 and TRBJ2-3; D unclear. Germline assignment: CDR1 LNHDA and CDR2 SQIVND (reference sequence). The CDR3 consists of 13 residues. V lost 4 bases and J lost 4, with 9 bases in between. The CDR3 DNA reads as TGTGCCAGTAGTAAGGTCGACCCAGATACGCAGTATTTT. Its protein is CASSKVDPDTQYF.

The chain combines TRBV6-2 or TRBV6-3 with TRBJ1-5, with D uncertain. CDR1 and CDR2 from the germline V gene are MNHEY and SVGEGT. V lost 5 bases and J lost 5, with 13 bases in between. The CDR3 spans 14 residues. The CDR3 region has the DNA TGTGCCAGCAGTCCCGTTGGGAGTTATCAGCCCCAGCATTTT. Protein: CASSPVGSYQPQHF.

The chain recombines TRBV5-1 with TRBJ1-1; D call uncertain. Germline loops: CDR1 SGHRS, CDR2 YFSETQ. This CDR3 is 14 amino acids long. Trimming stripped 3 bases from V and 4 bases from J, with 13 bases between. The DNA of the CDR3 is TGCGCCAGCAGCTACACAGCGGTCGGCACTGAAGCTTTCTTT. This encodes CASSYTAVGTEAFF.

The chain links TRBV5-4 to TRBJ2-2; D unclear. Trimming removed 0 bases at V and 8 bases at J, with 23 bases between. The CDR3 consists of 18 residues. Germline assignment: CDR1 SGHNT and CDR2 YYREEE (reference sequence). In nucleotides, the CDR3 is TGTGCCAGCAGCTTGGATCAAGGGCCCGAACTATACCCGGGGGAGCTGTTTTTT. Its protein is CASSLDQGPELYPGELFF.

J is TRBJ2-3 and V is TRBV7-2; D is perhaps TRBD1 (5 bases). V was cut by 3 bases and J by 2 bases, with 21 bases left in between. Germline V gene data show CDR1 as SGHTA and CDR2 as FQGNSA. This CDR3 is built from 18 residues. This CDR3 is CASSFRGPPLFVTDTQYF. DNA of the CDR3: TGTGCCAGCAGCTTTAGGGGCCCGCCTTTATTCGTCACAGATACGCAGTATTTT. Full variable domain (missing parts from reference TRBV7-2 and TRBJ2-3): GAGVSQSPSNKVTEKGKDVELRCDPISGHTALYWYRQSLGQGLEFLIYFQGNSAPDKSGLPSDRFSAERTGGSVSTLTIQRTQQEDSAVYLCASSFRGPPLFVTDTQYFGPGTRLTVL.

CDR3 sequence reads: CASSLVLVEQFF. CDR3 bases: TGCGCCAGCAGCTTGGTTTTGGTTGAGCAGTTCTTC. The chain combines TRBV5-1 with TRBJ2-1; D not resolved. The germline V and J ends were trimmed by 0 bases and 9 bases, with 7 bases remaining between them. Germline V gives CDR1 SGHRS, CDR2 YFSETQ. The CDR3 covers 12 residues.

This chain joins TRBV18 and TRBJ1-5; D is unresolved. V was trimmed by 4 bases and J by 9 bases, leaving 13 bases between them. This CDR3 comprises 13 residues. The germline CDR1 and CDR2 sequences are KGHSH and LQKENI. CDR3 sequence reads: CASSLGPAAPQHF. DNA for the CDR3: TGTGCCAGCTCACTAGGTCCGGCGGCGCCCCAGCATTTT.

The chain employs TRBV7-2 and TRBJ1-1; D not resolved. V lost 0 bases and J 1 base, leaving 6 bases between the germline ends. The CDR3 loop spans 14 amino acids. Germline V gene data show CDR1 as SGHTA and CDR2 as FQGNSA. CDR3 sequence reads: CASSLAGGNTEAFF. CDR3 DNA: TGTGCCAGCAGCTTAGCAGGAGGGAACACTGAAGCTTTCTTT.

This rearrangement joins TRBV6-5 to TRBJ1-5; the match to TRBD1 covers 7 bases. This CDR3 spans 12 amino acids. The germline gives CDR1 MNHEY, CDR2 SVGAGI. The V and J ends lost 8 bases and 2 bases, in that order; junction bases with no gene match: 0. The CDR3: CASGTGNQPQHF. The CDR3 DNA reads as TGTGCCAGCGGGACAGGCAATCAGCCCCAGCATTTT.

This clone was observed a single time. This chain links TRBV6-5 with TRBJ1-5; D may be TRBD1 (6 bases). CDR3 length: 14 amino acids. Trimming removed 7 bases at V and 3 bases at J, with 13 bases between. CDR1 MNHEY and CDR2 SVGAGI come from the germline V gene. The chain's CDR3 is CASIGTRLNQPQHF. CDR3 in DNA: TGTGCCAGCATAGGGACACGTCTCAATCAGCCCCAGCATTTT.

The chain joins TRBV19 to TRBJ1-2; TRBD1 matches 7 bases. The trim removed 6 bases at V and 5 bases at J, leaving 3 bases unmatched. Germline V CDR1 and CDR2: LNHDA, SQIVND (reference sequence). The CDR3 is made up of 12 amino acids. This CDR3 is CASSKGAYGYTF. CDR3 nucleotide sequence: TGTGCCAGTAGCAAGGGGGCGTATGGCTACACCTTC. The full variable domain, rest sourced from reference TRBV19 and TRBJ1-2, is DGGITQSPKYLFRKEGQNVTLSCEQNLNHDAMYWYRQDPGQGLRLIYYSQIVNDFQKGDIAEGYSVSREKKESFPLTVTSAQKNPTAFYLCASSKGAYGYTFGSGTRLTVV.

The chain joins TRBV7-8 to TRBJ2-7; TRBD1 agrees at 10 bases. Per the germline V gene, CDR1 is SGHVS and CDR2 is FQNEAQ. V trimming: 5 bases; J trimming: 3 bases; junction bases outside the gene matches: 1. This CDR3 is 13 amino acids long. In DNA, the CDR3 is TGTGCCAGCAGCCGGGACAGGGGCTACGAGCAGTACGTC. Protein sequence: CASSRDRGYEQYV.

The chain combines TRBV6-5 with TRBJ2-1; TRBD1 matches 10 bases. Germline CDR1 is MNHEY and CDR2 is SVGAGI. The V segment lost 6 bases and the J segment 3 bases; nucleotides outside the gene matches: 5. CDR3 length: 15 amino acids. The CDR3 DNA follows: TGTGCCAGCAGCCAAGACAGGGGGCGCTACAATGAGCAGTTCTTC. Residues: CASSQDRGRYNEQFF.

The rearrangement joins TRBV11-2 to TRBJ1-2, with D perhaps matching TRBD1 (6 bases). CDR3 size: 15 residues. Trimming shortened V by 7 bases and J by 5 bases, and 20 bases separated the two germline ends. The V gene's germline CDR1 is SGHAT and CDR2 FQNNGV. CDR3 DNA sequence: TGTGCCAGCACCCCGAGCGGCAGGGGCGGGTATGGCTACACCTTC. Amino acids: CASTPSGRGGYGYTF.

The chain employs TRBV5-1 and TRBJ2-3; D is unclear. Germline loops: CDR1 SGHRS, CDR2 YFSETQ. The CDR3 runs to 14 residues. V lost 0 bases, J lost 0 bases, and 5 bases lay in between. The CDR3 spells CASSLVDSTDTQYF. The CDR3 nucleotides read TGCGCCAGCAGCTTGGTAGATAGCACAGATACGCAGTATTTT.

The V gene is TRBV30, the J gene TRBJ2-5; TRBD2 might be the D (6 bases). This CDR3 contains 16 residues. Deletions cut 1 base from V and 4 bases from J, with 19 bases between. Germline V gives CDR1 GTSNPN, CDR2 SVGIG (reference sequence). CDR3 DNA: TGTGCCTGGAGTGGGCCTACCATGGGGGGTAGAGAGACCCAGTACTTC. This encodes CAWSGPTMGGRETQYF.

DNA for the CDR3: TGTGCCAGTAGTATAACAGGGACCTTTGAAGGCTACACCTTC. Protein sequence: CASSITGTFEGYTF. The V gene is TRBV19, the J gene TRBJ1-2; tentative D call: TRBD1 (6 bases). Germline V gene sequence: CDR1 LNHDA, CDR2 SQIVND (reference sequence). The CDR3 is 14 residues long. V lost 2 bases and J lost 8, with 15 bases in between.

This clone appeared a single time. The rearrangement joins TRBV7-8 to TRBJ2-1; D call uncertain. Trimming removed 2 bases at V and 1 base at J, with 9 bases between. The CDR3 is 15 residues long. Germline lookup yields CDR1 SGHVS and CDR2 FQNEAQ. CDR3 sequence (DNA): TGTGCCAGCAGCTTAAGGCTGAAATCCTACAATGAGCAGTTCTTC. Protein sequence: CASSLRLKSYNEQFF. Variable domain in full (rest from reference TRBV7-8 and TRBJ2-1): GAGVSQSPRYKVAKRGQDVALRCDPISGHVSLFWYQQALGQGPEFLTYFQNEAQLDKSGLPSDRFFAERPEGSVSTLKIQRTQQEDSAVYLCASSLRLKSYNEQFFGPGTRLTVL.

The chain uses TRBV7-3 and TRBJ2-1; no reliable D call. CDR1 is SGHTA and CDR2 is FQGTGA in the germline V gene. There are 14 residues in the CDR3. The ends were cut back, 0 bases at V and 2 bases at J, with 5 bases in the middle. The chain's CDR3 is CASSLTRTYNEQFF. The CDR3 nucleotides read TGTGCCAGCAGCTTAACTAGGACCTACAATGAGCAGTTCTTC.